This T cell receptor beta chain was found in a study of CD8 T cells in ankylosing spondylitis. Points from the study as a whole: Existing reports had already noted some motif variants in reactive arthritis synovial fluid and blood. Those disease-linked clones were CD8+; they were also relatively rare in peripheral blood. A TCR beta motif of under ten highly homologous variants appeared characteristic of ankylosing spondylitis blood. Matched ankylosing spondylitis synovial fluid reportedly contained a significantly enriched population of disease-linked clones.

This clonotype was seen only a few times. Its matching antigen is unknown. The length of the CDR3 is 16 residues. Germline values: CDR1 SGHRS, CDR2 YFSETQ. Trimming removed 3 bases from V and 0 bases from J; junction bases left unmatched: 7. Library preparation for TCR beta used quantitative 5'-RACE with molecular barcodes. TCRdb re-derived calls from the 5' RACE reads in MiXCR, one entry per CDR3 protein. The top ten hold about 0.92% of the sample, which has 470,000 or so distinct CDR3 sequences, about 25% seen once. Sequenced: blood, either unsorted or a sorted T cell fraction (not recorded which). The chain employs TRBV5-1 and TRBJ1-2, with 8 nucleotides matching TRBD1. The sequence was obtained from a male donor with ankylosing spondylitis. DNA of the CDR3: TGCGCCAGCAGCTGGATGACAGGGGCAGCTAACTATGGCTACACCTTC. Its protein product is CASSWMTGAANYGYTF.